Below are 26 T cell receptor beta chains sequenced from a single sample in a study of T cell repertoires in cytomegalovirus infection. TCRdb redid the calling of the reads with MiXCR, one entry per CDR3 protein. The sample includes some 940,000 distinct CDR3 sequences, roughly 30% of them seen just once. No antigen is known for these receptors. The sequenced sample was cultured CD8+ T cells from PBMCs, obtained from culture after CMV antigen stimulation. The receptors shown here come from a human donor in good health (CMV status not recorded). Some clones in this sample may be carry-over from other donors' samples.

In this sample, this clonotype turned up a few times. J is TRBJ2-2 and V is TRBV9; TRBD2 is a possible D gene (5 bases). Germline loops: CDR1 SGDLS, CDR2 YYNGEE. The CDR3 has 15 amino acids. V dropped 4 bases and J dropped 0 bases, with 10 bases sitting between them. CDR3 in DNA: TGTGCCAGCAGCTCAGACTACTCGAACACCGGGGAGCTGTTTTTT. Its translation is CASSSDYSNTGELFF.

This clonotype was found a few times. The chain links TRBV19 to TRBJ2-7, with D possibly TRBD1 on 6 matching bases. Germline loops: CDR1 LNHDA, CDR2 SQIVND (reference sequence). The CDR3 totals 15 residues. The V end lost 1 base, the J end lost 3 bases, and 13 bases lay between the germline ends. CDR3 in amino acids: CASSIVQDSLYEQYF. Here the CDR3 DNA reads TGTGCCAGTAGTATAGTTCAGGACAGCCTCTACGAGCAGTACTTC.

The sample holds a few counts of this clonotype. The J gene is TRBJ2-7, the V gene TRBV18; D may be TRBD1 (6 bases). Germline CDR1 reads KGHSH; CDR2 reads LQKENI. The CDR3 runs to 16 residues. V lost 4 bases to trimming and J lost 6 bases, with 22 bases between them. The CDR3 sequence is CASSRGHPREGFEQYF. The CDR3 region has the DNA TGTGCCAGCTCACGGGGACACCCCAGGGAAGGATTCGAGCAGTACTTC.

This clonotype has more than one count but fewer than ten. The chain couples TRBV10-3 to TRBJ1-5; D may be TRBD1 (5 bases). The V gene's germline CDR1 is ENHRY and CDR2 SYGVKD. This CDR3 is built from 13 residues. V lost 6 bases and J 6 bases, leaving 12 bases between the germline ends. The CDR3 spells CAIRDGGAQPQHF. Here the CDR3 DNA reads TGTGCCATCAGGGATGGGGGTGCTCAGCCCCAGCATTTT.

This clonotype was counted many times. Here the CDR3 reads CASSFARLGFSYEQYF. CDR3 nucleotides: TGTGCCAGCAGCTTCGCGCGTCTAGGATTTTCCTACGAGCAGTACTTC. The chain uses TRBV5-5 and TRBJ2-7; the D is unclear. Per germline, CDR1 SGHKS and CDR2 YYEKEE (reference sequence). V lost 2 bases to trimming and J lost 1 base, with 16 bases between them. The CDR3 contains 16 residues.

The chain combines TRBV6-1 with TRBJ1-1; D is ambiguous. The germline V gene has CDR1 MNHNS and CDR2 SASEGT. The CDR3 loop spans 16 amino acids. The V end was cut by 6 bases, the J end by 0 bases, with 17 bases between. The CDR3 region has the DNA TGTGCCAGCAGCCACCGGAACGGCAACATGAACACTGAAGCTTTCTTT. This codes for CASSHRNGNMNTEAFF.

This chain uses TRBV7-9 with TRBJ1-1; 11 bases map to TRBD1. The CDR3 sequence is 16 residues long. Germline loops: CDR1 SEHNR, CDR2 FQNEAQ (reference sequence). Trimming cost V 5 bases and J 3 bases; bases outside gene matches: 8. The CDR3 DNA reads TGTGCCAGCAGCCCCCGGACAGGGGGCAGCGACACTGAAGCTTTCTTT. Translated, it gives CASSPRTGGSDTEAFF.

This rearrangement joins TRBV10-3 to TRBJ2-1; the D is unclear. Germline-derived CDR1 and CDR2 are ENHRY and SYGVKD. The CDR3 is 12 amino acids. Trimming took 7 bases from V and 0 from J, leaving 4 bases between them. The CDR3 region has the DNA TGTGCCATCAAGGGCTCCTACAATGAGCAGTTCTTC. It is translated as CAIKGSYNEQFF.

With regard to this clonotype: As the CDR3 is not closed by the conserved phenylalanine or tryptophan, this likely results from a read error. No DNA is shown, since the ends of the CDR3 on it are uncertain; the CDR3 is the one TCRdb lists. The V call is TRBV6-1, the J call TRBJ2-7; no check of the table's D call, TRBD1, against the DNA was made. A total of 13 residues make up the CDR3, ends included. Germline lookup yields CDR1 MNHNS and CDR2 SASEGT. CDR3 residues: CASSSTLVGEVVK.

This rearrangement joins TRBV6-2 or TRBV6-3 to TRBJ2-3; the match to TRBD2 covers 8 bases. CDR3 length equals 14 residues. Germline-derived CDR1 and CDR2 are MNHEY and SVGEGT. Trimming removed 7 bases from V and 4 bases from J; junction bases left unmatched: 7. CDR3 bases: TGTGCCAGCACCCCCCCGGGGGGGGCAGATACGCAGTATTTT. Translation: CASTPPGGADTQYF.

This clonotype was found a few times. This sequence joins TRBV6-1 and TRBJ2-5; D is unresolved. The CDR3 spans 9 residues. Germline-derived CDR1 and CDR2 are MNHNS and SASEGT. With 8 bases removed from V and 5 bases from J, the gap between germline ends came to 3 bases. CDR3 nucleotides: TGTGCCAGCCACGAGACCCAGTACTTC. Translated: CASHETQYF.

The chain is built from TRBV7-9 and TRBJ1-5; no clear D gene. The germline V gene has CDR1 SEHNR and CDR2 FQNEAQ (reference sequence). V was cut by 11 bases and J by 2 bases, with 16 bases left in between. CDR3 length: 14 residues. The CDR3 sequence: CACRAGNGNQPQHF. The CDR3 DNA sequence: TGTGCCTGCCGCGCGGGTAATGGCAATCAGCCCCAGCATTTT.

This clonotype occurred many times. The chain uses TRBV7-6 and TRBJ2-2; maybe TRBD1 (6 bases). Germline loops: CDR1 SGHVS, CDR2 FNYEAQ. Trimming cost V 6 bases and J 1 base, with 12 bases left between them. CDR3 length: 15 amino acids. CDR3 sequence: CASRRTAGNTGELFF. CDR3 sequence (DNA): TGTGCCAGCAGGCGGACAGCCGGGAACACCGGGGAGCTGTTTTTT.

This clonotype turned up a few times. CDR3 amino acids: CASSYGQGMNTEAFF. The CDR3 bases are TGTGCCAGCAGTTATGGGCAGGGGATGAACACTGAAGCTTTCTTT. The chain couples TRBV6-1 to TRBJ1-1, with a tentative D call TRBD1 (6 bases). V was trimmed by 5 bases and J by 0 bases, leaving 13 bases between them. The CDR3 consists of 15 residues. CDR1 and CDR2 (germline): MNHNS, SASEGT.

The V and J genes are TRBV4-1 and TRBJ2-7; 7 nucleotides line up with TRBD1. The CDR3 has 15 amino acids. With V trimmed by 0 bases and J by 3 bases, 5 bases remained unmatched. CDR1 and CDR2 (germline): MGHRA, YSYEKL. CDR3 residues: CASSQDRDRDYEQYF. The CDR3 DNA follows: TGCGCCAGCAGCCAAGATCGAGACAGGGACTACGAGCAGTACTTC.

This clonotype was detected a few times. This chain links TRBV6-1 with TRBJ1-4, with D tentatively TRBD1 (6 bases). V lost 5 bases to trimming and J lost 8 bases, with 15 bases between them. Germline V gives CDR1 MNHNS, CDR2 SASEGT. The CDR3 is 14 amino acids. CDR3 protein: CASSSSGVDEKLFF. CDR3 coding DNA: TGTGCCAGCAGTTCCTCAGGGGTAGACGAAAAACTGTTTTTT.

The chain employs TRBV7-2 and TRBJ1-1, with a possible D match to TRBD1 (5 bases). The V gene's germline CDR1 is SGHTA and CDR2 FQGNSA. The CDR3 loop spans 13 amino acids. The V gene lost 5 bases and the J gene lost 8 bases, with 15 bases spanning the gap. CDR3 sequence (DNA): TGTGCCAGCAGCCGGGGGGGTACCAAGGAAGCTTTCTTT. Translated, it gives CASSRGGTKEAFF.

This clonotype was recorded many times. The V and J genes are TRBV7-6 and TRBJ2-7; D gene ambiguous. Germline assignment: CDR1 SGHVS and CDR2 FNYEAQ. This CDR3 contains 14 residues. V was clipped by 5 bases and J by 5 bases, with 16 bases between them. CDR3 loop: CASSLSVGAHEQYF. The CDR3 region has the DNA TGTGCCAGCAGCCTATCCGTGGGCGCCCACGAGCAGTACTTC.

The chain carries TRBV12-3 or TRBV12-4 and TRBJ1-1, with no clear D. V was cut by 2 bases and J by 6 bases, with 16 bases left in between. CDR3 length equals 15 residues. The CDR3 loop reads CASSLWRMEGSEAFF. The CDR3 nucleotides are TGTGCCAGCAGTTTATGGCGGATGGAAGGGTCTGAAGCTTTCTTT.

The DNA of the CDR3 is TGTGCCAGCAGCCCCTGGAGGGACAGGGACCGGGTGGGCAATCAGCCCCAGCATTTT. It specifies CASSPWRDRDRVGNQPQHF. J is TRBJ1-5 and V is TRBV7-6, with TRBD1 identical over 9 bases. The V and J ends lost 5 bases and 2 bases, in that order; junction bases with no gene match: 16. Germline CDR1 SGHVS, CDR2 FNYEAQ. The CDR3 contains 19 residues.

The chain links TRBV6-5 to TRBJ1-4, with 9 bases fitting TRBD1. J was trimmed by 6 bases and V by 5 bases; bases with no gene match: 7. The CDR3 is made up of 15 amino acids. Germline loops: CDR1 MNHEY, CDR2 SVGAGI. As DNA, the CDR3 is TGTGCCAGCAGTCCCCGGGACAGGGTGCATGAAAAACTGTTTTTT. Its translation: CASSPRDRVHEKLFF.

V is TRBV2 and J is TRBJ1-2; a weak D match, TRBD1 (5 bases). The CDR3 length is 14 residues. Germline V CDR1 and CDR2: SNHLY, FYNNEI. Between the trimmed V and J ends, which lost 3 bases and 0 bases, there was a span of 8 bases. CDR3 nucleotide sequence: TGTGCCAGCAGTGATGGGGGAGCTAACTATGGCTACACCTTC. It encodes CASSDGGANYGYTF.

A note on this clonotype: A read error may be the cause here, since a much bigger clone is one base away. The chain employs TRBV10-3 and TRBJ1-5; 8 bases map to TRBD1. The germline V gene has CDR1 ENHRY and CDR2 SYGVKD. The CDR3 is made up of 17 amino acids. CDR3 in amino acids: CAIGDTAGTGLNQPQHF. CDR3 in DNA: TGTGCCATCGGTGATACCGCCGGGACAGGACTCAATCAGCCCCAGCATTTT.

The chain carries TRBV15 and TRBJ1-5, with a possible D match to TRBD1 (5 bases). The germline V gene has CDR1 LNHNV and CDR2 YYDKDF (reference sequence). V was trimmed by 0 bases and J by 6 bases, leaving 12 bases between them. The length of the CDR3 is 15 residues. CDR3 DNA: TGTGCCACCAGCAGAGATGGGGGTGGGGGTCAGCCCCAGCATTTT. It codes for CATSRDGGGGQPQHF.

The chain has TRBV19 and TRBJ1-1; 8 bases map to TRBD1. V lost 3 bases and J lost 5; bases outside the gene matches: 2. This CDR3 has 13 amino acids. Germline V gives CDR1 LNHDA, CDR2 SQIVND (reference sequence). CDR3 nucleotides: TGTGCCAGTAGTATGACAGGGGTTACTGAAGCTTTCTTT. This encodes CASSMTGVTEAFF.

J is TRBJ2-1 and V is TRBV24-1; 12 bases are shared with TRBD2. This CDR3 has 16 amino acids. The V segment lost 3 bases and the J segment 6 bases; nucleotides outside the gene matches: 5. Germline V CDR1 and CDR2: KGHDR, SFDVKD. CDR3 DNA: TGTGCCACCAGTGATGTTACTAGCGGGGGGACCAATGAGCAGTTCTTC. Protein sequence: CATSDVTSGGTNEQFF.